The 27 T cell receptor beta chains presented below share a single source sample, sequenced in a study of OX40 agonist ivuxolimab in advanced cancers. Generated by immunoSEQ multiplex PCR, the TCRdb table keeps only in-frame clones and is missing some. Among about 25,000 clones listed, approximately 83% were seen once. Sequencing used CD4+ or CD8+ T cells sorted from blood, obtained in a trial of the OX40 agonist ivuxolimab. The receptors were sampled from an adult with an advanced solid tumor such as melanoma, head and neck, liver or kidney cancer.

The chain couples TRBV6-5 to TRBJ2-7; 9 bases line up with TRBD1. Germline CDR1 reads MNHEY; CDR2 reads SVGAGI. The CDR3 length is 13 residues. With V trimmed by 6 bases and J by 7 bases, 7 bases remained unmatched. CDR3 sequence reads: CASRPWTGDEQYF. Written as DNA, the CDR3 is TGTGCCAGCAGGCCCTGGACAGGGGATGAGCAGTACTTC.

This clone has just a few counts. The chain has TRBV19 and TRBJ2-7, with 7 bases identical to TRBD1. CDR1 LNHDA and CDR2 SQIVND come from the germline V gene (reference sequence). There are 15 residues in the CDR3. The ends lost 6 bases at V and 2 bases at J; junction bases unmatched: 10. This CDR3 is CASSTPGDSTYEQYF. The CDR3 bases are TGTGCCAGTAGCACGCCTGGGGACAGTACCTACGAGCAGTACTTC.

The rearrangement joins TRBV30 to TRBJ2-1; 8 bases map to TRBD2. The germline CDR1 and CDR2 sequences are GTSNPN and SVGIG (reference sequence). There are 16 residues in the CDR3. The junction had 13 bases not matched to a gene; V was cut back by 3 bases and J by 6 bases. CDR3 in DNA: TGTGCCTGGAGCCCAGGACTAGCCCGCGGCAGCAATGAGCAGTTCTTC. Translation: CAWSPGLARGSNEQFF. Full variable domain (missing parts from reference TRBV30 and TRBJ2-1): SQTIHQWPATLVQPVGSPLSLECTVEGTSNPNLYWYRQAAGRGLQLLFYSVGIGQISSEVPQNLSASRPQDRQFILSSKKLLLSDSGFYLCAWSPGLARGSNEQFFGPGTRLTVL.

The CDR3: CASSPADSTDTQYF. As DNA, the CDR3 is TGTGCCAGCAGCCCGGCGGATAGCACAGATACGCAGTATTTT. The V gene is TRBV11-2, the J gene TRBJ2-3; D is unresolved. The CDR3 is 14 residues long. Trimming cost V 5 bases and J 0 bases, with 9 bases left between them. CDR1 and CDR2 (germline): SGHAT, FQNNGV.

V usage is TRBV18 and J usage is TRBJ1-1; D perhaps matches TRBD1 (6 bases). V lost 0 bases and J 0 bases, leaving 11 bases between the germline ends. The CDR3 length is 16 residues. Germline V gives CDR1 KGHSH, CDR2 LQKENI. The CDR3 DNA follows: TGTGCCAGCTCACCACCGGGGGGCCCTATGAACACTGAAGCTTTCTTT. It is translated as CASSPPGGPMNTEAFF.

Relative to its sample, this clone is medium-sized. At the DNA level, this CDR3 is encoded by other sequences in the same sample as well. The chain joins TRBV19 to TRBJ2-1, with TRBD2 as a possible D gene (6 bases). Trimming left V 3 bases short and J 5 bases short, with 8 bases between. Per the germline V gene, CDR1 is LNHDA and CDR2 is SQIVND (reference sequence). The CDR3 sequence is 13 residues long. The CDR3 loop reads CASSIGGNNEQFF. CDR3 coding DNA: TGTGCCAGTAGTATTGGGGGGAACAATGAGCAGTTCTTC.

The chain joins TRBV4-1 to TRBJ1-5; no reliable D call. CDR1 and CDR2 from the germline V gene are MGHRA and YSYEKL. This CDR3 comprises 18 residues. Trimming took off 0 bases at V and 3 bases at J, with 18 bases between the two ends. DNA for the CDR3: TGCGCCAGCAGCCAAGATCTCGAGAGGGAACTGAACAATCAGCCCCAGCATTTT. Translation: CASSQDLERELNNQPQHF.

This clone was found a few times. The gene calls are TRBV30 and TRBJ1-1; TRBD1 is a possible D gene (5 bases). This CDR3 is 13 amino acids long. Germline assignment: CDR1 GTSNPN and CDR2 SVGIG (reference sequence). The V end was cut by 2 bases, the J end by 3 bases, with 10 bases between. The CDR3 sequence is CAWSQGEYTEAFF. The CDR3 coding sequence is TGTGCCTGGAGTCAAGGGGAGTACACTGAAGCTTTCTTT. Based on the CDR3 plus reference TRBV30 and TRBJ1-1, the full variable domain is SQTIHQWPATLVQPVGSPLSLECTVEGTSNPNLYWYRQAAGRGLQLLFYSVGIGQISSEVPQNLSASRPQDRQFILSSKKLLLSDSGFYLCAWSQGEYTEAFFGQGTRLTVV.

The table lists this clone with a few counts. J is TRBJ1-1 and V is TRBV7-8; possible D gene TRBD1, 6 bases. V lost 8 bases to trimming and J lost 5 bases, with 18 bases between them. The CDR3 sequence is 14 residues long. CDR1 and CDR2 from the germline V gene are SGHVS and FQNEAQ. CDR3 sequence: CASGRGGLGTEAFF. CDR3 sequence (DNA): TGTGCCAGCGGAAGGGGGGGATTGGGAACTGAAGCTTTCTTT.

V usage is TRBV30 and J usage is TRBJ2-5; D gene ambiguous. The germline gives CDR1 GTSNPN, CDR2 SVGIG (reference sequence). V was trimmed by 1 base and J by 4 bases, leaving 7 bases between them. The CDR3 extends over 12 amino acids. The CDR3 DNA sequence: TGTGCCTGGAGTGGTCTTCTAGAGACCCAGTACTTC. Translated, it gives CAWSGLLETQYF.

For this clone: This sample includes further DNA sequences coding for the same CDR3. This chain links TRBV28 with TRBJ2-5, with 9 nucleotides matching TRBD2. Germline V gene sequence: CDR1 MDHEN, CDR2 SYDVKM. Unmatched junction bases numbered 7, after V lost 6 bases and J lost 5 bases. The CDR3 runs 14 residues. DNA of the CDR3: TGTGCCAGCAGCCAAGCGGGGGGCGATGAGACCCAGTACTTC. Its translation: CASSQAGGDETQYF.

The gene calls are TRBV4-1 and TRBJ2-1; TRBD2 is a possible D gene (5 bases). Trimming took off 1 base at V and 7 bases at J, with 5 bases between the two ends. Germline V gene lookup returns CDR1 MGHRA and CDR2 YSYEKL. There are 12 residues in the CDR3. The CDR3 loop reads CASSQGGNEQFF. The CDR3 DNA is TGCGCCAGCAGCCAAGGCGGGAATGAGCAGTTCTTC.

The CDR3 DNA sequence: TGTGCCAGCAGTGCGTCCCGGGACGGAAAAACCGGGGAGCTGTTTTTT. The encoded protein is CASSASRDGKTGELFF. The V call is TRBV6-1, the J call TRBJ2-2, with D perhaps matching TRBD1 or TRBD2 (5 bases each). CDR3 length: 16 amino acids. Germline V gene lookup returns CDR1 MNHNS and CDR2 SASEGT. The V end lost 4 bases, the J end lost 5 bases, and 17 bases lay between the germline ends.

The CDR3 spells CASSQTSGTHNEQFF. Written as DNA, the CDR3 is TGTGCCAGCAGCCAGACTAGCGGGACTCACAATGAGCAGTTCTTC. The gene calls are TRBV6-6 and TRBJ2-1, with 11 nucleotides matching TRBD2. Germline loops: CDR1 MNHNY, CDR2 SVGAGI (reference sequence). J lost 5 bases, V lost 6 bases, and 6 bases had no gene match. The CDR3 is 15 residues long.

J is TRBJ1-3 and V is TRBV6-1; D gene uncertain. Germline values: CDR1 MNHNS, CDR2 SASEGT. The CDR3 contains 15 residues. Deletions cut 0 bases from V and 0 bases from J, with 6 bases between. The CDR3 nucleotides are TGTGCCAGCAGTGAAGCGGCAGACTCTGGAAACACCATATATTTT. Protein product: CASSEAADSGNTIYF.

The CDR3 loop is CASKHLAGGRTDTQYF. The CDR3 nucleotides read TGCGCCAGCAAACATTTAGCGGGAGGGAGGACAGATACGCAGTATTTT. The rearrangement joins TRBV10-2 to TRBJ2-3, with 11 bases identical to TRBD2. J gave up 3 bases and V 7 bases, and 9 bases lay outside the gene matches. The CDR3 consists of 16 residues. The germline gives CDR1 WSHSY, CDR2 SAAADI.

The chain links TRBV5-1 to TRBJ2-5; 10 bases agree with TRBD1. The ends lost 4 bases at V and 3 bases at J; junction bases unmatched: 9. This CDR3 region has 16 residues. The germline gives CDR1 SGHRS, CDR2 YFSETQ. Here the CDR3 DNA reads TGCGCCAGCAGCGCCGGACAGGGGGGACTAGAAGAGACCCAGTACTTC. It encodes CASSAGQGGLEETQYF.

The rearrangement links TRBV6-4 to TRBJ2-1; perhaps TRBD1 as D (5 bases). Germline CDR1 and CDR2: MRHNA and SNTAGT. The CDR3 contains 14 residues. Trimming pared 3 bases from V and 7 bases from J, leaving 13 bases between. CDR3 in DNA: TGTGCCAGCAGTGAATCACAGGATAGGAATGAGCAGTTCTTC. Its protein product is CASSESQDRNEQFF.

The rearrangement links TRBV27 to TRBJ1-1; 8 bases align to TRBD1. This CDR3 has 15 amino acids. Trimming removed 6 bases from V and 1 base from J; junction bases left unmatched: 7. CDR1 is MNHEY and CDR2 is SMNVEV in the germline V gene (reference sequence). In nucleotides, the CDR3 is TGTGCCAGCAGAATCATCGGGACAGGGAACACTGAAGCTTTCTTT. Protein sequence: CASRIIGTGNTEAFF.

V usage is TRBV7-6 and J usage is TRBJ2-3; 8 bases are shared with TRBD2. Trimming removed 1 base from V and 0 bases from J; junction bases left unmatched: 3. The CDR3 sequence is 16 residues long. Germline values: CDR1 SGHVS, CDR2 FNYEAQ. The CDR3 DNA follows: TGTGCCAGCAGCTTAGAGGCGGGAGGCAGCACAGATACGCAGTATTTT. This gives the protein CASSLEAGGSTDTQYF.

The V gene is TRBV6-1, the J gene TRBJ2-7; TRBD2 matches 9 bases. V trimming: 4 bases; J trimming: 0 bases; junction bases outside the gene matches: 16. The CDR3 spans 19 residues. Germline values: CDR1 MNHNS, CDR2 SASEGT. The CDR3 spells CASSGLGWLAGRGSYEQYF. As DNA, the CDR3 is TGTGCCAGCAGTGGGCTCGGGTGGCTAGCGGGGAGGGGCTCCTACGAGCAGTACTTC.

V is TRBV11-2 and J is TRBJ2-5, with 9 bases matching TRBD1. CDR1 and CDR2 from the germline V gene are SGHAT and FQNNGV. V dropped 1 base and J dropped 1; count of bases not matched to a gene: 1. The CDR3 totals 15 residues. CDR3 sequence (DNA): TGTGCCAGCAGCTTAGGGGACAGGGTCCAAGAGACCCAGTACTTC. Amino acids: CASSLGDRVQETQYF.

CDR3 in amino acids: CASSQEWSGGNEQFF. CDR3 coding DNA: TGTGCCAGCAGCCAAGAATGGAGCGGGGGGAATGAGCAGTTCTTC. The chain recombines TRBV4-2 with TRBJ2-1; TRBD2 agrees at 9 bases. The CDR3 consists of 15 residues. The germline CDR1 and CDR2 sequences are LGHNA and YNFKEQ. With 0 bases clipped from V and 7 bases from J, the junction kept 4 bases outside the gene matches.

As to this clone: Its ends do not fully match the called genes, so a read error is possible. This chain links TRBV6-5 with TRBJ1-4; 8 bases map to TRBD1. CDR1 is MNHEY, CDR2 SVGAGI, per germline. The CDR3 sequence is 14 residues long. Written as DNA, the CDR3 is TGTGCCATCAGTGGGGGACAGGATGGGGAAAAACTGTTTTTT. It specifies CAISGGQDGEKLFF.

The rearrangement joins TRBV27 to TRBJ2-2; D call uncertain. The CDR3 extends over 12 amino acids. V dropped 5 bases and J dropped 6 bases, with 7 bases sitting between them. CDR1 and CDR2 (germline): MNHEY, SMNVEV (reference sequence). The CDR3 coding sequence is TGTGCCAGCAGTCCCCCGGCCGGGGAGCTGTTTTTT. Amino acids: CASSPPAGELFF.

The CDR3 sequence: CASSIQGAWETQYF. The CDR3 coding sequence is TGTGCCAGCAGTATCCAGGGGGCATGGGAGACCCAGTACTTC. V and J are TRBV27 and TRBJ2-5; 8 nucleotides line up with TRBD1. Looked up from germline, CDR1 is MNHEY and CDR2 is SMNVEV (reference sequence). The CDR3 sequence is 14 residues long. The trim removed 5 bases at V and 5 bases at J, leaving 7 bases unmatched.

This clone rates as medium-sized. V and J are TRBV27 and TRBJ2-2; 10 bases map to TRBD1. Germline CDR1 and CDR2: MNHEY and SMNVEV (reference sequence). J lost 1 base, V lost 7 bases, and 3 bases had no gene match. There are 15 residues in the CDR3. The CDR3: CASTGQGMNTGELFF. CDR3 sequence (DNA): TGTGCCAGCACGGGACAGGGGATGAACACCGGGGAGCTGTTTTTT.